The 27 T cell receptor beta chains given below trace back to one sample, sequenced in a study of Ad26.COV2.S vaccination and SARS-CoV-2 variants. Clones were read by immunoSEQ multiplex PCR, and TCRdb kept only the in-frame ones, dropping some. The sample lists about 680,000 clones, roughly nine tenths seen once, with approximately 1.5% in the top ten. Described treatment: roughly 19 received Ad26.COV2.S at low or high dose, single or two shots; about 5 received placebo; per-sample allocation not given. The samples date from day 63 after the first vaccine or placebo injection. This specimen consisted of peripheral blood, obtained in a trial of Ad26.COV2.S vaccine versus placebo. The source of these receptors is a person aged 18-65 years who received the Ad26.COV2.S COVID-19 vaccine or a placebo.

The chain has TRBV5-6 and TRBJ2-3; weak D call: TRBD1 (6 bases). This CDR3 contains 15 residues. Between the trimmed V and J ends, which lost 4 bases and 2 bases, there was a span of 14 bases. CDR1 and CDR2 from the germline V gene are SGHDT and YYEEEE. The CDR3 here is CASSGDKGFTDTQYF. In DNA form, the CDR3 reads TGTGCCAGCAGCGGGGACAAGGGGTTCACAGATACGCAGTATTTT.

The chain recombines TRBV7-2 with TRBJ2-1; a weak D match, TRBD1 (6 bases). With 2 bases removed from V and 7 bases from J, the gap between germline ends came to 18 bases. The CDR3 loop spans 16 amino acids. The germline V gene encodes CDR1 SGHTA and CDR2 FQGNSA. CDR3 nucleotide sequence: TGTGCCAGCAGCTTATATAAAAGCTTCAGGGGAAATGAGCAGTTCTTC. Its protein is CASSLYKSFRGNEQFF.

Remarks on this clone: At one end, the junction sequence differs from germline, possibly due to a read error. The rearrangement links TRBV5-6 to TRBJ2-5; 13 bases align to TRBD2. CDR3 length equals 14 residues. The V gene's germline CDR1 is SGHDT and CDR2 YYEEEE. The CDR3 DNA follows: TGTGCCAGCAGCCCAGGACTAGCGGGAGAGGCCCAGTACTTC. It yields the protein CASSPGLAGEAQYF.

The V and J genes are TRBV7-2 and TRBJ2-1, with TRBD1 identical over 8 bases. The CDR3 has 14 residues. The V segment lost 3 bases and the J segment 6 bases; nucleotides outside the gene matches: 4. The germline CDR1 and CDR2 sequences are SGHTA and FQGNSA. CDR3 bases: TGTGCCAGCAGCTTGGTGGACAGGGTCAATGAGCAGTTCTTC. Its translation: CASSLVDRVNEQFF.

This chain uses TRBV30 with TRBJ1-2, with 11 positions matching TRBD1. The junction had 7 bases not matched to a gene; V was cut back by 7 bases and J by 0 bases. The CDR3 sequence is 15 residues long. The germline gives CDR1 GTSNPN, CDR2 SVGIG (reference sequence). The CDR3: CAFRDRGKANYGYTF. DNA of the CDR3: TGTGCCTTCCGGGACAGGGGGAAAGCTAACTATGGCTACACCTTC. Full variable domain (missing parts from reference TRBV30 and TRBJ1-2): SQTIHQWPATLVQPVGSPLSLECTVEGTSNPNLYWYRQAAGRGLQLLFYSVGIGQISSEVPQNLSASRPQDRQFILSSKKLLLSDSGFYLCAFRDRGKANYGYTFGSGTRLTVV.

The chain combines TRBV29-1 with TRBJ2-5, with D maybe TRBD1 (6 bases). CDR1 SQVTM and CDR2 ANQGSEA come from the germline V gene. The CDR3 is made up of 14 amino acids. Trimming shortened V by 4 bases and J by 5 bases, and 17 bases separated the two germline ends. CDR3: CSVVDSLYRETQYF. CDR3 bases: TGCAGCGTTGTGGACAGCCTCTATAGGGAGACCCAGTACTTC.

V gene TRBV2 combines with J gene TRBJ2-7; D is undetermined. This CDR3 spans 14 amino acids. Germline V gene sequence: CDR1 SNHLY, CDR2 FYNNEI. Deletions cut 5 bases from V and 0 bases from J, with 11 bases between. The DNA for the CDR3 is TGTGCCAGCAGTAGAGAGCGAAGCTCCTACGAGCAGTACTTC. It yields the protein CASSRERSSYEQYF.

This rearrangement joins TRBV5-1 to TRBJ2-1, with 7 nucleotides matching TRBD2. With V trimmed by 0 bases and J by 0 bases, 12 bases remained unmatched. CDR3 length: 19 amino acids. Germline V gene data show CDR1 as SGHRS and CDR2 as YFSETQ. CDR3 region: CASSLGGGSGAPSYNEQFF. Written as DNA, the CDR3 is TGCGCCAGCAGCTTGGGCGGGGGTAGCGGCGCGCCCTCCTACAATGAGCAGTTCTTC.

A remark on this clone: The sample holds other DNA sequences that translate to the same CDR3. The rearrangement uses TRBV5-4 and TRBJ2-7; 14 positions match TRBD2. Losses at the gene ends were 3 bases for V and 4 bases for J; bases not matched to a gene: 3. This CDR3 is built from 15 residues. Germline lookup yields CDR1 SGHNT and CDR2 YYREEE (reference sequence). The CDR3 sequence is CASSSGLAGGYEQYF. The CDR3 DNA sequence: TGTGCCAGCAGCTCCGGACTAGCGGGGGGATACGAGCAGTACTTC.

The CDR3 region is CASSLVGTGAYEQYF. The DNA for the CDR3 is TGCGCCAGCAGCTTGGTAGGGACAGGAGCCTACGAGCAGTACTTC. The V gene is TRBV5-1, the J gene TRBJ2-7; 8 bases fit TRBD1. The CDR3 consists of 15 residues. J gave up 2 bases and V 0 bases, and 4 bases lay outside the gene matches. Germline V gene sequence: CDR1 SGHRS, CDR2 YFSETQ.

This clone occurred once. The chain joins TRBV12-3 or TRBV12-4 to TRBJ2-3, with a possible D match to TRBD2 (7 bases). Trimming left V 6 bases short and J 6 bases short, with 13 bases between. There are 13 residues in the CDR3. In DNA, the CDR3 is TGTGCCAGCAGAGGGGGGGCGGTTGATACGCAGTATTTT. It is translated as CASRGGAVDTQYF.

The rearrangement joins TRBV7-9 to TRBJ2-3; TRBD2 agrees at 11 bases. CDR1 SEHNR and CDR2 FQNEAQ come from the germline V gene (reference sequence). The CDR3 runs to 15 residues. The J segment lost 4 bases and the V segment lost 3 bases, leaving 3 bases of the junction unmatched. CDR3 nucleotide sequence: TGTGCCAGCAGCTTCCTAGCGGGAGGTCCAGATACGCAGTATTTT. Amino acids: CASSFLAGGPDTQYF.

The CDR3 DNA reads TGTGCCAGCAGCCGCCTGGGGGGCGAGTCACCCCTCCACTTT. This translates into CASSRLGGESPLHF. This chain connects TRBV7-3 to TRBJ1-6; a possible D gene is TRBD1 (6 bases). V lost 5 bases and J lost 10, with 15 bases in between. Germline assignment: CDR1 SGHTA and CDR2 FQGTGA. The CDR3 has 14 residues.

The chain couples TRBV10-2 to TRBJ2-5; 8 positions agree with TRBD2. The ends lost 9 bases at V and 4 bases at J; junction bases unmatched: 7. CDR1 and CDR2 (germline): WSHSY, SAAADI. The CDR3 length is 13 residues. The CDR3 DNA is TGCGCCAGTCGGGAGGGCCTTAGAGAGACCCAGTACTTC. It encodes CASREGLRETQYF.

The rearrangement uses TRBV19 and TRBJ2-7; D is ambiguous. Per germline, CDR1 LNHDA and CDR2 SQIVND (reference sequence). V lost 5 bases to trimming and J lost 1 base, with 9 bases between them. The CDR3 sequence is 13 residues long. The CDR3 loop is CASSWGTSYEQYF. For the CDR3, the DNA is TGTGCCAGTAGTTGGGGAACTTCCTACGAGCAGTACTTC.

The chain combines TRBV10-3 with TRBJ2-5; possibly TRBD2 for D (6 bases). The CDR3 is 14 amino acids. Germline V gene lookup returns CDR1 ENHRY and CDR2 SYGVKD. Trimming cost V 4 bases and J 2 bases, with 11 bases left between them. The CDR3, as DNA: TGTGCCATCAGTGGATGGGACTTACAAGAGACCCAGTACTTC. It translates to CAISGWDLQETQYF.

This clone was found once. The chain combines TRBV7-8 with TRBJ1-6; D gene ambiguous. The CDR3 extends over 15 amino acids. CDR1 SGHVS and CDR2 FQNEAQ come from the germline V gene. V dropped 0 bases and J dropped 7 bases, with 10 bases sitting between them. CDR3 in amino acids: CASSLARVYNSPLHF. In DNA form, the CDR3 reads TGTGCCAGCAGCTTAGCGAGGGTATACAATTCACCCCTCCACTTT.

This clone was counted a single time. The CDR3 here is CASGPAAGHNEQFF. The CDR3 nucleotides are TGTGCCAGCGGACCCGCGGCTGGGCACAATGAGCAGTTCTTC. V gene TRBV5-4 combines with J gene TRBJ2-1; the D is unclear. V was trimmed by 7 bases and J by 5 bases, leaving 16 bases between them. This CDR3 has 14 residues. Per germline, CDR1 SGHNT and CDR2 YYREEE (reference sequence).

This chain connects TRBV24-1 to TRBJ2-1; TRBD1 matches 9 bases. CDR3 length: 16 residues. Germline V lookup: CDR1 KGHDR, CDR2 SFDVKD. The V and J ends lost 3 bases and 3 bases, in that order; junction bases with no gene match: 5. CDR3 nucleotides: TGTGCCACCAGTGATGTGACGGGACAGGGCTACAATGAGCAGTTCTTC. Translation: CATSDVTGQGYNEQFF.

The CDR3 sequence is CAIVLGDLYEQYF. In DNA form, the CDR3 reads TGTGCCATAGTCTTGGGGGATCTCTACGAGCAGTACTTC. V usage is TRBV19 and J usage is TRBJ2-7, with D perhaps matching TRBD1 or TRBD2 (5 bases each). V was clipped by 10 bases and J by 3 bases, with 16 bases between them. CDR1 and CDR2 (germline): LNHDA, SQIVND (reference sequence). The CDR3 contains 13 residues.

The CDR3 reads CASSQRQGVDTEAFF. As DNA, the CDR3 is TGTGCCAGCTCACAACGACAGGGTGTGGACACTGAAGCTTTCTTT. The V call is TRBV18, the J call TRBJ1-1; TRBD1 aligns across 7 bases. Germline V CDR1 and CDR2: KGHSH, LQKENI. Trimming took 4 bases from V and 3 from J; bases not matched to a gene: 8. The CDR3 totals 15 residues. The full variable domain, its missing parts supplied by reference TRBV18 and TRBJ1-1, is NAGVMQNPRHLVRRRGQEARLRCSPMKGHSHVYWYRQLPEEGLKFMVYLQKENIIDESGMPKERFSAEFPKEGPSILRIQQVVRGDSAAYFCASSQRQGVDTEAFFGQGTRLTVV.

This chain joins TRBV29-1 and TRBJ2-7, with 8 bases identical to TRBD1. The CDR3 spans 13 residues. Germline lookup yields CDR1 SQVTM and CDR2 ANQGSEA. Trimming removed 6 bases from V and 5 bases from J; junction bases left unmatched: 9. The CDR3 here is CSVSRTGLNEQYF. Written as DNA, the CDR3 is TGCAGCGTATCCAGGACAGGGCTAAACGAGCAGTACTTC.

The V gene is TRBV6-5, the J gene TRBJ2-7; 9 nucleotides align to TRBD2. The CDR3 has 15 amino acids. Germline trimming cut 5 bases from V and 0 bases from J; bases unmatched to any gene: 5. The germline CDR1 and CDR2 sequences are MNHEY and SVGAGI. CDR3 nucleotide sequence: TGTGCCAGCAGTCAGCTAGCGGGGACCTCCTACGAGCAGTACTTC. Amino acid sequence: CASSQLAGTSYEQYF.

The chain employs TRBV21-1 and TRBJ2-5; the table calls TRBD2, which could not be checked here. TRBV21-1 is an annotated pseudogene. This CDR3 is 13 amino acids long. The CDR3 here is CASSPARKETQYF. The CDR3 DNA reads TGTGCCAGCAGCCCCGCGCGGAAAGAGACCCAGTACTTC.

This chain links TRBV4-3 with TRBJ1-2; 8 bases are a match to TRBD1. The CDR3 totals 15 residues. Germline CDR1 reads LGHNA; CDR2 reads YSLEER. The J segment lost 6 bases and the V segment lost 1 base, leaving 7 bases of the junction unmatched. CDR3 coding DNA: TGCGCCAGCAGCCAAGCCCGGACAGGGATGAATGGCTACACCTTC. Encoded protein: CASSQARTGMNGYTF.

The chain recombines TRBV25-1 with TRBJ2-2; tentatively, D is TRBD2 (5 bases). CDR1 and CDR2 (germline): MGHDK, SYGVNS. The CDR3 spans 15 residues. Between the trimmed V and J ends, which lost 8 bases and 4 bases, there was a span of 17 bases. As DNA, the CDR3 is TGTGCCAGCTCCCGGGCCGGGGTGGGCACCGGGGAGCTGTTTTTT. Translation gives CASSRAGVGTGELFF. The full variable domain, rest sourced from reference TRBV25-1 and TRBJ2-2, is EADIYQTPRYLVIGTGKKITLECSQTMGHDKMYWYQQDPGMELHLIHYSYGVNSTEKGDLSSESTVSRIRTEHFPLTLESARPSHTSQYLCASSRAGVGTGELFFGEGSRLTVL.

In this sample, this clone turned up once. The V gene is TRBV4-1, the J gene TRBJ2-5; tentative D call: TRBD1 (6 bases). Germline CDR1 MGHRA, CDR2 YSYEKL. The CDR3 contains 14 residues. Trimming shortened V by 10 bases and J by 5 bases, and 20 bases separated the two germline ends. The CDR3 loop reads CANKVRGRLETQYF. The CDR3 coding sequence is TGCGCCAACAAAGTCAGGGGACGTTTGGAGACCCAGTACTTC.